Listed here are 10 T cell receptor beta chains from one sample, sequenced in a study of beta chain features in type 1 diabetes. Since all of the isolated RNA was reverse transcribed, expressed TCRB transcripts were what got sequenced. Profiling relied on immunoSEQ multiplex PCR, and the TCRdb table lists in-frame clones only, not all of them. The table lists more than 350,000 clones, 11% of them singletons. Input material: naive CD4+ T cells from blood. The source of these receptors is a woman in her late teens or twenties in good health.

The chain links TRBV27 to TRBJ1-5; no clear D. The CDR3 spans 13 residues. CDR1 is MNHEY and CDR2 is SMNVEV in the germline V gene (reference sequence). The germline V and J ends were trimmed by 8 bases and 2 bases, with 10 bases remaining between them. The DNA of the CDR3 is TGTGCCAGCTCTAGGAGAGGCAATCAGCCCCAGCATTTT. Translating it yields CASSRRGNQPQHF.

The chain couples TRBV6-6 to TRBJ2-1; D gene uncertain. There are 13 residues in the CDR3. V lost 0 bases to trimming and J lost 10 bases, with 10 bases between them. Germline loops: CDR1 MNHNY, CDR2 SVGAGI (reference sequence). The CDR3 reads CASSYSVDTEQFF. The CDR3 nucleotides are TGTGCCAGCAGTTACTCGGTAGACACCGAGCAGTTCTTC.

The CDR3 coding sequence is TGTGCCAGCAGCCAAGATGCGTACGGCGGGGAGCTGTTTTTT. Translating gives CASSQDAYGGELFF. The gene calls are TRBV4-2 and TRBJ2-2; unclear D gene. Germline V gives CDR1 LGHNA, CDR2 YNFKEQ. The CDR3 is 14 amino acids. The V end lost 0 bases, the J end lost 7 bases, and 9 bases lay between the germline ends.

In this sample, this clone turned up a few times. The gene calls are TRBV6-4 and TRBJ1-2; 7 bases agree with TRBD1. The germline V gene has CDR1 MRHNA and CDR2 SNTAGT. Trimming at V came to 5 bases and at J to 4 bases, leaving 7 bases not matched to a gene. The CDR3 contains 14 residues. The CDR3 coding sequence is TGTGCCAGCAGTCGGGACAGCAATAGCTATGGCTACACCTTC. It specifies CASSRDSNSYGYTF.

This chain connects TRBV29-1 to TRBJ1-2; 8 bases agree with TRBD1. The germline V gene encodes CDR1 SQVTM and CDR2 ANQGSEA. J was trimmed by 2 bases and V by 5 bases; bases with no gene match: 7. This CDR3 region has 14 residues. The CDR3 loop is CSVSNRTGNYGYTF. As DNA, the CDR3 is TGCAGCGTTTCGAACCGGACAGGGAACTATGGCTACACCTTC.

In the case of this clone: This sample also contains other DNA sequences that code for the same CDR3. The chain links TRBV7-9 to TRBJ1-3; D gene unclear. CDR3 length: 11 amino acids. The ends were cut back, 8 bases at V and 0 bases at J, with 2 bases in the middle. Germline assignment: CDR1 SEHNR and CDR2 FQNEAQ (reference sequence). CDR3 DNA: TGTGCCAGCGCCTCTGGAAACACCATATATTTT. Translating gives CASASGNTIYF.

This sequence joins TRBV29-1 and TRBJ2-1, with 8 bases matching TRBD1. This CDR3 comprises 11 residues. Losses at the gene ends were 7 bases for V and 8 bases for J; bases not matched to a gene: 4. Germline CDR1 SQVTM, CDR2 ANQGSEA. The CDR3 DNA sequence: TGCAGCGGGACAGGGTGGGATGAGCAGTTCTTC. This gives the protein CSGTGWDEQFF.

A few counts support this clone. The gene calls are TRBV29-1 and TRBJ1-1; D is unresolved. This CDR3 contains 13 residues. Germline values: CDR1 SQVTM, CDR2 ANQGSEA. V lost 7 bases, J lost 4 bases, and 16 bases lay in between. The CDR3 region is CSAEGPARTEAFF. Here the CDR3 DNA reads TGCAGCGCGGAAGGGCCAGCTCGCACTGAAGCTTTCTTT.

This clone appeared a few times. The V call is TRBV30, the J call TRBJ1-1, with 8 bases lining up with TRBD1. V shed 5 bases, J shed 5 bases, and the junction held 7 bases outside the gene matches. This CDR3 is 13 amino acids long. The germline CDR1 and CDR2 sequences are GTSNPN and SVGIG (reference sequence). The CDR3 DNA reads TGTGCCTGGGACAGGGGTCTAGAGACTGAAGCTTTCTTT. Its translation is CAWDRGLETEAFF. Using reference TRBV30 and TRBJ1-1 for the parts outside the CDR3, the full variable domain is SQTIHQWPATLVQPVGSPLSLECTVEGTSNPNLYWYRQAAGRGLQLLFYSVGIGQISSEVPQNLSASRPQDRQFILSSKKLLLSDSGFYLCAWDRGLETEAFFGQGTRLTVV.

This chain links TRBV21-1 with TRBJ2-1; no DNA check was done on the table's D call, TRBD1. TRBV21-1 counts as a pseudogene. The CDR3 loop spans 16 amino acids. Written as DNA, the CDR3 is TGTGCCAGCAGCAAAGATGACCGGGACAGGGACGATGAGCAGTTCTTC. This gives the protein CASSKDDRDRDDEQFF.